This T cell receptor beta chain stems from a study of a mutant IDH1 vaccine in newly diagnosed glioma. Sequencing was performed with immunoSEQ multiplex PCR; in TCRdb, only in-frame clones are kept and a portion is missing. The sample includes 30,000 to 35,000 clones, 56% of them seen just once. Indicated time point: week 5, during vaccination. What each vaccine dose contained was 300 ug of mutant IDH1 20-mer peptide, accompanied by topical imiquimod. Worth noting for this clone: Its antigen is undetermined.

CDR3 length equals 16 residues. CDR1 MDHEN and CDR2 SYDVKM come from the germline V gene. V was pared by 3 bases and J by 0 bases, with 11 bases between. This receptor was obtained from a woman between 18 and 30 years old with glioma. Source: PBMCs, taken from a glioma patient whose treatment included an IDH1 peptide vaccine. V usage is TRBV28 and J usage is TRBJ1-4; D perhaps matches TRBD1 (5 bases). The CDR3 DNA follows: TGTGCCAGCAGTTTCCCGGACATACCAACTAATGAAAAACTGTTTTTT. Protein product: CASSFPDIPTNEKLFF.